The present entry profiles one TCR beta chain with its context. The repertoire was sequenced with immunoSEQ multiplex PCR; TCRdb's copy has only in-frame clones and lacks some. Seen here are 15,000 or so clones, less than 90% observed once, and the top ten hold roughly a sixth. This entry is derived from a study of T cell changes during pregnancy in multiple sclerosis. CDR3 length: 17 amino acids. V lost 7 bases to trimming and J lost 1 base; unmatched junction nucleotides: 8. CDR1 is SGHVS, CDR2 FQNEAQ, per germline. The gene calls are TRBV7-8 and TRBJ2-6, with 9 nucleotides matching TRBD1. The TCR was taken from a female donor in good health, enrolled as a control in a pregnancy study. The input for sequencing was CD8+ T cells from peripheral blood mononuclear cells, taken in the third trimester of pregnancy. CDR3 loop: CASTKTGGTSGANVLTF. CDR3 DNA sequence: TGTGCCAGCACCAAGACAGGGGGTACTTCTGGGGCCAACGTCCTGACTTTC.